The subject of this entry is one TCR beta chain. Its antigen is as yet unknown. The data were obtained in a study of T cell responses to AZD1222 COVID-19 vaccine. General study findings and limits: There were mostly white British donors and more females than males, and clonal diversity was possibly underestimated. Among vaccine-associated CD4 TCRs, coverage spanned spike, with dominance at 160-218 and 743-854. Baseline seropositivity occurred in only a handful of AZD1222 recipients.

Repertoires were generated with immunoSEQ multiplex PCR, while TCRdb's copy carries only in-frame clones and drops some. The data hold about 260,000 clones, with more than 80% observed a single time. There are 13 residues in the CDR3. Trimming left V 2 bases short and J 4 bases short, with 6 bases between. Germline CDR1 is LNHDA and CDR2 is SQIVND (reference sequence). The receptor was isolated from an adult in good health. The input for sequencing was peripheral blood, taken on day 0 of AZD1222 vaccination. The J gene is TRBJ2-1, the V gene TRBV19; no firm D call. CDR3 DNA sequence: TGTGCCAGTAGTATACAGGCTTACAATGAGCAGTTCTTC. It yields the protein CASSIQAYNEQFF.